This T cell receptor beta chain is from a study of cytomegalovirus exposure and HLA in healthy donors. Findings and caveats of the study: Associated with cytomegalovirus, according to the listing, were 150 to 200 TCR beta chains. With later analysis, a missense DCLRE1C variant became linked to TCR beta V- and J-gene trimming.

While unrecorded immune exposures were likely, the donors were nominally healthy when sampled. In the case of this clone: The antigen remains unidentified.

The trim removed 5 bases at V and 2 bases at J, leaving 5 bases unmatched. The length of the CDR3 is 14 residues. The germline V gene has CDR1 SGHTA and CDR2 FQGTGA. 60 Vbeta and 13 Jbeta primers were used in PCR. Sequencing was performed with immunoSEQ multiplex PCR; in TCRdb, only in-frame clones are kept and a portion is missing. The sample shows some 180,000 clones, around 75% of them seen only once. The genes are TRBV7-3 and TRBJ1-1; 7 bases match TRBD1. The sequence was obtained from a male donor in good health and CMV-seronegative. The sample was PBMCs. The CDR3 bases are TGTGCCAGCAGCCCCCAGGGGGGAAACACTGAAGCTTTCTTT. Its translation: CASSPQGGNTEAFF.